This is a list of T cell receptor beta chains from one sample in a study of T cell repertoires in cytomegalovirus infection. TCRdb re-analysed the reads in MiXCR, keeping a single row per CDR3 protein. The table records 160,000 or so distinct CDR3 sequences, 17% of them present only once. Sequencing was carried out using CD8+ T cells from PBMCs. These receptors originate from a human donor in good health (CMV status not recorded). Some clones in this sample may be carry-over from other donors' samples. Each CDR3 is given without its conserved first and last residue.

V gene,CDR3 protein
TRBV7-4,ASSPTLNPAGENIQY
TRBV7-4,ASPPREVPEQF
TRBV7-9,ASSSYSGRAGNEQY
TRBV6-1,ASSRGTEAF
TRBV7-2,ASTLVAAKRELF
TRBV11-3,ASSVGLGTEAF
TRBV6-2/TRBV6-3,ASSYGTRGGNEQF
TRBV6-8,ASSSRLEGEQF
TRBV28,ASSRARDRDNGELF
TRBV7-8,ASSRSRGGGKNTEAF
TRBV7-8,ASSLPRVVYNEQF